The 3 T cell receptor beta chains below were found in one sample sequenced in a study of PD-1 blockade in classical Hodgkin lymphoma. Relapse was seen in all patients after autologous stem cell transplantation, and brentuximab vedotin exposure was variable. Sequencing used immunoSEQ multiplex PCR; TCRdb keeps in-frame clones, though not all of them. The data hold fewer than 100,000 clones, with 80% to 95% observed a single time. Sequencing was performed on peripheral blood mononuclear cells (PBMCs), taken at baseline. The receptors stem from a human donor with classical Hodgkin lymphoma.

V usage is TRBV27 and J usage is TRBJ2-5; 12 bases line up with TRBD2. J was trimmed by 2 bases and V by 2 bases; bases with no gene match: 6. Germline loops: CDR1 MNHEY, CDR2 SMNVEV (reference sequence). The CDR3 runs to 17 residues. The CDR3: CASSLRWLAGGQETQYF. The CDR3 DNA sequence: TGTGCCAGCAGTTTAAGGTGGCTAGCGGGGGGGCAAGAGACCCAGTACTTC.

The count of this clone is one. This chain connects TRBV7-3 to TRBJ1-1; 8 bases fit TRBD1. This CDR3 spans 13 amino acids. V shed 3 bases and J 11 bases; nucleotides not matched to a gene: 8. CDR1 is SGHTA and CDR2 is FQGTGA in the germline V gene. The CDR3 here is CASSFPGQGEAFF. Here the CDR3 DNA reads TGTGCCAGCAGCTTCCCCGGACAGGGAGAGGCTTTCTTT.

This clone was found once. The chain joins TRBV19 to TRBJ2-7, with D possibly being TRBD1 (6 bases). Germline loops: CDR1 LNHDA, CDR2 SQIVND (reference sequence). Trimming took 4 bases from V and 7 from J, leaving 14 bases between them. The CDR3 sequence is 13 residues long. The CDR3 bases are TGTGCCAGTAGTAGTGGACAGCCTGGGGAGCAGTACTTC. Residues: CASSSGQPGEQYF.